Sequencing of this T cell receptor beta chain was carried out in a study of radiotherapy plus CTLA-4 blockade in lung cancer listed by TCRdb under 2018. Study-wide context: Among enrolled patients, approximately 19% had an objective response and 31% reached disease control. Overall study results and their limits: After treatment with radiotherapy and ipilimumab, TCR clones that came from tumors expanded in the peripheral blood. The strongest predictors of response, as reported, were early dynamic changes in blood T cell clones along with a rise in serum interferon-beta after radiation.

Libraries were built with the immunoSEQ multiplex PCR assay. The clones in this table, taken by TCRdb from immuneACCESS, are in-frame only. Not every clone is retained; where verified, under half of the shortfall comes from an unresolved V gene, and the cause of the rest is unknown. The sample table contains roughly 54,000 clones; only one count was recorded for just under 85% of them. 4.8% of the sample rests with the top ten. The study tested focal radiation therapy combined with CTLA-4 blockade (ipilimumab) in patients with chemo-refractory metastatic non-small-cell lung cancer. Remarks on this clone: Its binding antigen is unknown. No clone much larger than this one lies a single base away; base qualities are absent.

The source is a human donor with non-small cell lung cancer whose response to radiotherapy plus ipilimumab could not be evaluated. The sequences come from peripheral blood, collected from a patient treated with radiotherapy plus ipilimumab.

The sequenced DNA is TGTGCCAGCAGTTACAGGACAGGGGGCACTGAAGCTTTCTTT. Translated, it gives CASSYRTGGTEAFF. The chain joins TRBV6-5 to TRBJ1-1; 10 bases in the junction line up with TRBD1. The CDR1 and CDR2 encoded by the germline V gene are MNHEY and SVGAGI. Including the terminal cysteine and phenylalanine, the CDR3 comprises 14 residues. CDR3 DNA is the only sequence kept; it has 42 bases, read in frame from the first base. Trimming takes 2 bases off V and 4 bases off J; junction bases not matched to a gene: 1.